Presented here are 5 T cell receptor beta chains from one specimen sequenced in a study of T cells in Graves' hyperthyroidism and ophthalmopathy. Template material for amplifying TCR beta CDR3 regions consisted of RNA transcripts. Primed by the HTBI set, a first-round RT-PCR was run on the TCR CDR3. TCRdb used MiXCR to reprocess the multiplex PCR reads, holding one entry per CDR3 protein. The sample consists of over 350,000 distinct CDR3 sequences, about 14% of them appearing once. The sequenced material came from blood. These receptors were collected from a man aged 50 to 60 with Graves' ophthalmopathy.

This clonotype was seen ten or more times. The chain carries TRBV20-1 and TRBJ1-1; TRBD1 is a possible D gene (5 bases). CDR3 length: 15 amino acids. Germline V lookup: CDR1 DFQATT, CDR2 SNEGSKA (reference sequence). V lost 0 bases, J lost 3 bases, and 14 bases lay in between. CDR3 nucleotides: TGCAGTGCTAGAGATCGGCCAGGGAGGGACACTGAAGCTTTCTTT. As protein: CSARDRPGRDTEAFF.

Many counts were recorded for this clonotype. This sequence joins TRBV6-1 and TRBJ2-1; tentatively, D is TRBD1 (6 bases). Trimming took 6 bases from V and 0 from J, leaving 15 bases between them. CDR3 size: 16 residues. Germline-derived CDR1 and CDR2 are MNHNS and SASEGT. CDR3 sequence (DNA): TGTGCCAGCAGCGGACAGTCACTGAGCTCCTACAATGAGCAGTTCTTC. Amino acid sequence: CASSGQSLSSYNEQFF.

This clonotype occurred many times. CDR3 protein: CASSFLDGNTEAFF. The CDR3 nucleotides are TGTGCCAGCAGTTTCCTAGACGGTAACACTGAAGCTTTCTTT. V usage is TRBV28 and J usage is TRBJ1-1; no clear D. With 3 bases removed from V and 2 bases from J, the gap between germline ends came to 10 bases. The germline V gene encodes CDR1 MDHEN and CDR2 SYDVKM. The CDR3 has 14 residues. Based on the CDR3 plus reference TRBV28 and TRBJ1-1, the full variable domain is DVKVTQSSRYLVKRTGEKVFLECVQDMDHENMFWYRQDPGLGLRLIYFSYDVKMKEKGDIPEGYSVSREKKERFSLILESASTNQTSMYLCASSFLDGNTEAFFGQGTRLTVV.

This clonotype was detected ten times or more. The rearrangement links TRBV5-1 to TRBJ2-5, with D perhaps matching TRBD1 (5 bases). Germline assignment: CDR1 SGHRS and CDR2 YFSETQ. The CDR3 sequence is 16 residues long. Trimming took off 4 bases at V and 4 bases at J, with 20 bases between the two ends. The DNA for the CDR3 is TGCGCCAGCAGCCGACAAGAAGCAGGACAAGGAGAGACCCAGTACTTC. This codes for CASSRQEAGQGETQYF.

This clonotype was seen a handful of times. For the CDR3, the DNA is TGTGCCAGCAGCAACCTATTGGGTAACACCGGGGAGCTGTTTTTT. It translates to CASSNLLGNTGELFF. This sequence joins TRBV2 and TRBJ2-2; D is undetermined. The CDR3 covers 15 residues. Germline values: CDR1 SNHLY, CDR2 FYNNEI. Trimming shortened V by 6 bases and J by 2 bases, and 13 bases separated the two germline ends. Filled out from reference TRBV2 and TRBJ2-2, the complete variable domain reads EPEVTQTPSHQVTQMGQEVILRCVPISNHLYFYWYRQILGQKVEFLVSFYNNEISEKSEIFDDQFSVERPDGSNFTLKIRSTKLEDSAMYFCASSNLLGNTGELFFGEGSRLTVL.